This TCR beta chain comes out of a study of a mutant IDH1 vaccine in newly diagnosed glioma. Study in general: The therapy given earlier, which was standard therapy, consisted of radiotherapy, temozolomide, or both, and most of the patients received both.

The table came from immunoSEQ multiplex PCR; TCRdb's copy has only in-frame clones and leaves some out. The sample has some 87,000 clones; about four fifths are singletons. Time point reported: baseline, week 1 (first vaccination visit). Treatment noted: pre-vaccination baseline after standard-of-care therapy. New IDH1-mutant, ATRX-lost WHO grade 3 or 4 astrocytomas occurred in donors. Points from the study as a whole: Patients mounted vaccine-induced immune responses in 90% to 95% of cases.

V shed 0 bases and J shed 2 bases, with 11 bases lying between them. This CDR3 is built from 16 residues. CDR1 and CDR2 from the germline V gene are MNHEY and SVGAGI. Remarks on this clone: Its antigen is still unknown.

Material: PBMCs, obtained from a glioma patient treated with radiotherapy, temozolomide or both. The chain is built from TRBV6-5 and TRBJ1-5; possibly TRBD1 for D (6 bases). The sequence derives from a middle-aged man with glioma. In nucleotides, the CDR3 is TGTGCCAGCAGTTACTCCGGGGGCGCGGGCAATCAGCCCCAGCATTTT. This translates into CASSYSGGAGNQPQHF.